The 10 T cell receptor beta chains in this list originate from one sample, sequenced in a study of blood T cell repertoires in COVID-19. Generated by immunoSEQ multiplex PCR, the TCRdb table keeps only in-frame clones and is missing some. The table lists 120,000 or so clones, less than 85% of them singletons. The specimen sequenced was peripheral blood. These receptors all stem from an elderly woman with acute or convalescent COVID-19.

This clone was counted only a few times. The rearrangement links TRBV2 to TRBJ2-5; the match to TRBD2 covers 9 bases. The trim removed 2 bases at V and 4 bases at J, leaving 2 bases unmatched. Germline-derived CDR1 and CDR2 are SNHLY and FYNNEI. The CDR3 has 14 amino acids. CDR3 in DNA: TGTGCCAGCAGTGAAATACTAGCGGGAGAGACCCAGTACTTC. Its translation is CASSEILAGETQYF.

V is TRBV19 and J is TRBJ1-2; unclear D gene. This CDR3 region has 13 residues. Deletions cut 3 bases from V and 3 bases from J, with 8 bases between. CDR1 LNHDA and CDR2 SQIVND come from the germline V gene (reference sequence). CDR3 residues: CASSINGDYGYTF. In DNA, the CDR3 is TGTGCCAGTAGTATCAACGGGGACTATGGCTACACCTTC.

The chain combines TRBV5-5 with TRBJ2-3, with TRBD1 matching over 8 bases. The CDR3 spans 15 residues. CDR1 and CDR2 from the germline V gene are SGHKS and YYEKEE (reference sequence). Trimming took 5 bases from V and 3 from J; bases not matched to a gene: 8. The CDR3 coding sequence is TGTGCCAGCAGATTCACAGGGGGGAATACAGATACGCAGTATTTT. Protein sequence: CASRFTGGNTDTQYF.

This clone was detected a few times. The chain couples TRBV4-1 to TRBJ1-2, with D perhaps TRBD1 (6 bases). CDR1 and CDR2 from the germline V gene are MGHRA and YSYEKL. The CDR3 covers 15 residues. V dropped 0 bases and J dropped 7 bases, with 15 bases sitting between them. The CDR3 loop is CASSQESQGPFGYTF. The CDR3 region has the DNA TGCGCCAGCAGCCAAGAATCGCAGGGGCCCTTTGGCTACACCTTC.

V gene TRBV3-1 (or the pseudogene TRBV3-2) combines with J gene TRBJ1-4, with 9 bases that match TRBD1. The CDR3 spans 17 residues. Germline-derived CDR1 and CDR2 are LGHDT and YNNKEL (reference sequence). V was clipped by 8 bases and J by 5 bases; unmatched bases: 15. The CDR3 region is CASSSTGQGRRNEKLFF. The DNA for the CDR3 is TGTGCCAGCTCGTCGACGGGACAGGGCCGGAGGAATGAAAAACTGTTTTTT.

V is TRBV7-2 and J is TRBJ1-5; 8 positions match TRBD1. J was trimmed by 12 bases and V by 0 bases; bases with no gene match: 4. CDR1 and CDR2 from the germline V gene are SGHTA and FQGNSA. This CDR3 is 13 amino acids long. The chain's CDR3 is CASSLARGRHQHF. CDR3 nucleotides: TGTGCCAGCAGCTTAGCCAGGGGGCGACACCAGCATTTT.

The J gene is TRBJ1-2, the V gene TRBV10-3; perhaps TRBD1 as D (5 bases). V shed 7 bases and J shed 0 bases, with 12 bases lying between them. The CDR3 sequence is 14 residues long. The V gene's germline CDR1 is ENHRY and CDR2 SYGVKD. The CDR3 protein is CAINQQVANYGYTF. The CDR3 nucleotides are TGTGCCATCAATCAACAGGTAGCTAACTATGGCTACACCTTC.

The sample holds many counts of this clone. The rearrangement joins TRBV4-3 to TRBJ1-2; a possible D gene is TRBD1 (6 bases). CDR1 and CDR2 from the germline V gene are LGHNA and YSLEER. The V gene lost 0 bases and the J gene lost 7 bases, with 15 bases spanning the gap. The CDR3 covers 15 residues. The CDR3 DNA reads as TGCGCCAGCAGCCAAGAACTGGCAGGGGCTGGTGGCTACACCTTC. This gives the protein CASSQELAGAGGYTF.

V usage is TRBV30 and J usage is TRBJ2-1; 10 bases map to TRBD2. The germline gives CDR1 GTSNPN, CDR2 SVGIG (reference sequence). Trimming removed 1 base from V and 15 bases from J; junction bases left unmatched: 9. The CDR3 sequence is 13 residues long. Written as DNA, the CDR3 is TGTGCCTGGAGTGACGTGCTAGCGGGGGAGGGGTTCTTC. Translated, it gives CAWSDVLAGEGFF. Full variable domain (remainder filled in from reference TRBV30 and TRBJ2-1): SQTIHQWPATLVQPVGSPLSLECTVEGTSNPNLYWYRQAAGRGLQLLFYSVGIGQISSEVPQNLSASRPQDRQFILSSKKLLLSDSGFYLCAWSDVLAGEGFFGPGTRLTVL.

The chain combines TRBV7-9 with TRBJ1-1; no clear D. This CDR3 region has 15 residues. Looked up from germline, CDR1 is SEHNR and CDR2 is FQNEAQ (reference sequence). V gave up 1 base and J gave up 4 bases, with 13 bases separating them. CDR3: CASSLVDGVGTEAFF. In nucleotides, the CDR3 is TGTGCCAGCAGCTTAGTGGACGGGGTGGGCACTGAAGCTTTCTTT.